The 12 T cell receptor beta chains presented below share a single source sample, sequenced in a study of a mutant IDH1 vaccine in newly diagnosed glioma. Libraries were prepared by immunoSEQ multiplex PCR; TCRdb keeps only in-frame clonotypes and omits some of them. The table shows tens of thousands of clones, with 80% occurring only once. These receptors have no identified antigens. The time point denotes: week 23, last vaccination. Every single dose of the vaccine, 300 ug of mutant IDH1 20-mer peptide, came with topical imiquimod. Sequenced here: PBMCs, sampled from a glioma patient whose treatment included an IDH1 peptide vaccine. All receptors derive from a man between 35 and 55 years old with glioma.

In this sample, this clone turned up once. J is TRBJ1-4 and V is TRBV29-1, with 8 bases fitting TRBD1. Trimming took 6 bases from V and 5 from J; bases not matched to a gene: 2. Looked up from germline, CDR1 is SQVTM and CDR2 is ANQGSEA. The CDR3 has 12 residues. The CDR3 sequence: CSVGTGNEKLFF. Here the CDR3 DNA reads TGCAGCGTCGGGACAGGAAATGAAAAACTGTTTTTT. Full variable domain (rest looked up from reference TRBV29-1 and TRBJ1-4): SAVISQKPSRDICQRGTSLTIQCQVDSQVTMMFWYRQQPGQSLTLIATANQGSEATYESGFVIDKFPISRPNLTFSTLTVSNMSPEDSSIYLCSVGTGNEKLFFGSGTQLSVL.

The V gene is TRBV27, the J gene TRBJ2-3; 8 bases are a match to TRBD1. Losses at the gene ends were 3 bases for V and 2 bases for J; bases not matched to a gene: 7. CDR1 and CDR2 from the germline V gene are MNHEY and SMNVEV (reference sequence). CDR3 length equals 16 residues. This chain's CDR3 is CASSFGRGLPTDTQYF. CDR3 DNA sequence: TGTGCCAGCAGTTTCGGCAGGGGGCTCCCCACAGATACGCAGTATTTT.

CDR3 sequence: CATSRGGQGAYNEQFF. The CDR3 nucleotides are TGTGCCACCAGCAGAGGGGGACAGGGGGCCTACAATGAGCAGTTCTTC. This sequence joins TRBV15 and TRBJ2-1, with 11 bases that match TRBD1. Germline loops: CDR1 LNHNV, CDR2 YYDKDF (reference sequence). The V gene end was trimmed by 1 base and the J gene end by 2 bases; junction bases not matched to a gene: 1. This CDR3 spans 16 amino acids.

CDR3 DNA: TGCGCCAGCAGCCAATTCGGAGGGCGGGGAGAGACCACCGGGGAGCTGTTTTTT. It specifies CASSQFGGRGETTGELFF. The V and J genes are TRBV4-1 and TRBJ2-2, with a possible D match to TRBD2 (6 bases). CDR1 and CDR2 from the germline V gene are MGHRA and YSYEKL. The length of the CDR3 is 18 residues. With 2 bases removed from V and 4 bases from J, the gap between germline ends came to 20 bases.

The chain links TRBV6-5 to TRBJ2-2; TRBD2 agrees at 7 bases. This CDR3 comprises 13 residues. Germline V gene sequence: CDR1 MNHEY, CDR2 SVGAGI. Trimming at V came to 4 bases and at J to 7 bases, leaving 3 bases not matched to a gene. The CDR3 protein is CASSLGGNGELFF. The CDR3 DNA reads TGTGCCAGCAGTTTGGGGGGGAACGGGGAGCTGTTTTTT.

This rearrangement joins TRBV5-1 to TRBJ2-5; a weak D match, TRBD2 (7 bases). The germline gives CDR1 SGHRS, CDR2 YFSETQ. V was trimmed by 4 bases and J by 4 bases, leaving 17 bases between them. The CDR3 consists of 15 residues. The CDR3 spells CASSAGRGGAETQYF. The CDR3 nucleotides are TGCGCCAGCAGCGCGGGGAGAGGGGGGGCAGAGACCCAGTACTTC. Using reference TRBV5-1 and TRBJ2-5 for the parts outside the CDR3, the full variable domain is KAGVTQTPRYLIKTRGQQVTLSCSPISGHRSVSWYQQTPGQGLQFLFEYFSETQRNKGNFPGRFSGRQFSNSRSEMNVSTLELGDSALYLCASSAGRGGAETQYFGPGTRLLVL.

This chain uses TRBV11-2 with TRBJ2-5; tentative D call: TRBD1 (5 bases). Deletions cut 8 bases from V and 5 bases from J, with 15 bases between. Germline V gives CDR1 SGHAT, CDR2 FQNNGV. This CDR3 is 13 amino acids long. CDR3 residues: CASRRGLGETQYF. CDR3 coding DNA: TGTGCCAGCCGAAGGGGTCTCGGCGAGACCCAGTACTTC.

This chain connects TRBV27 to TRBJ2-5; 10 positions agree with TRBD1. Per germline, CDR1 MNHEY and CDR2 SMNVEV (reference sequence). The V segment lost 5 bases and the J segment 8 bases; nucleotides outside the gene matches: 5. CDR3 size: 13 residues. CDR3 in amino acids: CASSTDRGRTQYF. The CDR3 DNA is TGTGCCAGCAGTACGGACAGGGGGAGAACCCAGTACTTC.

The chain combines TRBV27 with TRBJ1-1; no reliable D call. This CDR3 is built from 11 residues. In germline, CDR1 is MNHEY, CDR2 SMNVEV (reference sequence). Trimming stripped 8 bases from V and 7 bases from J, with 11 bases between. The CDR3 coding sequence is TGTGCCAGCGCACGGACGGGTGAAGCTTTCTTT. Protein product: CASARTGEAFF.

V gene TRBV19 combines with J gene TRBJ2-6, with 11 bases aligning to TRBD1. After removal of 4 bases from V and 2 bases from J, the junction contained 4 bases not matched to a gene. The germline V gene has CDR1 LNHDA and CDR2 SQIVND (reference sequence). This CDR3 is built from 17 residues. The CDR3 sequence: CASSRGTGGAGANVLTF. The CDR3 DNA reads TGTGCCAGTAGTAGGGGGACAGGGGGTGCTGGGGCCAACGTCCTGACTTTC. Drawing the rest from reference TRBV19 and TRBJ2-6, the complete variable domain is DGGITQSPKYLFRKEGQNVTLSCEQNLNHDAMYWYRQDPGQGLRLIYYSQIVNDFQKGDIAEGYSVSREKKESFPLTVTSAQKNPTAFYLCASSRGTGGAGANVLTFGAGSRLTVL.

The chain recombines TRBV15 with TRBJ1-1, with D possibly being TRBD1 (5 bases). The CDR3 spans 15 residues. With 7 bases removed from V and 0 bases from J, the gap between germline ends came to 15 bases. CDR1 is LNHNV and CDR2 is YYDKDF in the germline V gene (reference sequence). CDR3: CATKKAGGMNTEAFF. For the CDR3, the DNA is TGTGCCACCAAGAAGGCGGGGGGGATGAACACTGAAGCTTTCTTT.

The chain combines TRBV2 with TRBJ1-1; 11 nucleotides align to TRBD1. V lost 7 bases and J lost 3; bases outside the gene matches: 4. CDR3 length: 14 amino acids. Germline CDR1 and CDR2: SNHLY and FYNNEI. This CDR3 reads CASNGQGADTEAFF. DNA for the CDR3: TGTGCCAGCAACGGACAGGGGGCGGACACTGAAGCTTTCTTT.